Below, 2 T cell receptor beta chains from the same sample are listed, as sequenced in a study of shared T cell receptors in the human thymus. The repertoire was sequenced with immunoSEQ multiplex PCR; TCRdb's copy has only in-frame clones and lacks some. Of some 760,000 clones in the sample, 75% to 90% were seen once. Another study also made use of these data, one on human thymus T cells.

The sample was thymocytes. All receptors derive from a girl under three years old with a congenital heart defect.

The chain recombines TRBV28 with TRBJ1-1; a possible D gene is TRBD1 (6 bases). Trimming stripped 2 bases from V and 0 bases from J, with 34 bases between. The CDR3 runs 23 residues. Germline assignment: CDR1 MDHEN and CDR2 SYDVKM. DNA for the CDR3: TGTGCCAGCAGTTTAGGGGACGACCCAGTGTATTACAGGGATTTGGGTATGAACACTGAAGCTTTCTTT. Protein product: CASSLGDDPVYYRDLGMNTEAFF.

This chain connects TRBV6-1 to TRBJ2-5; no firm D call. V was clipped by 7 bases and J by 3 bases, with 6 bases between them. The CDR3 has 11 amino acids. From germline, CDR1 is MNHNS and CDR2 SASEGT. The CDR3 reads CASIVKETQYF. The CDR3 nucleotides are TGTGCCAGCATAGTTAAAGAGACCCAGTACTTC.